This entry lists 15 T cell receptor beta chains sequenced from one sample in a study of blood T cell repertoires in COVID-19. Sequencing used immunoSEQ multiplex PCR; TCRdb keeps in-frame clones, though not all of them. Of 200,000 to 250,000 clones in the sample, roughly nine tenths were seen once. Material for sequencing was peripheral blood. The receptors were sampled from a woman in her late teens or twenties who had recovered from COVID-19.

The chain recombines TRBV19 with TRBJ2-3, with 9 bases identical to TRBD1. The CDR3 loop spans 15 amino acids. The V gene's germline CDR1 is LNHDA and CDR2 SQIVND (reference sequence). J was trimmed by 3 bases and V by 7 bases; bases with no gene match: 8. The CDR3: CASTPSGQGTDTQYF. The CDR3 bases are TGTGCCAGTACCCCCTCGGGACAGGGAACAGATACGCAGTATTTT.

This rearrangement joins TRBV27 to TRBJ2-1, with D possibly being TRBD1 (5 bases). V lost 6 bases and J lost 6, with 18 bases in between. Germline V lookup: CDR1 MNHEY, CDR2 SMNVEV (reference sequence). The CDR3 runs to 15 residues. CDR3 DNA: TGTGCCAGCAGACTCCCAGGGTCCCCACGCAATGAGCAGTTCTTC. As protein: CASRLPGSPRNEQFF.

The sample holds a few counts of this clone. The V and J genes are TRBV5-5 and TRBJ2-7; 10 nucleotides agree with TRBD1. The germline V gene has CDR1 SGHKS and CDR2 YYEKEE (reference sequence). V lost 2 bases and J lost 4; bases outside the gene matches: 6. The CDR3 is 15 residues long. The CDR3 DNA sequence: TGTGCCAGCAGCTTTGGATGGGACAGGGGATACGAGCAGTACTTC. This codes for CASSFGWDRGYEQYF.

This sequence joins TRBV6-2 or TRBV6-3 and TRBJ2-3; 7 positions match TRBD2. Germline-derived CDR1 and CDR2 are MNHEY and SVGEGT. This CDR3 is 16 amino acids long. V gave up 4 bases and J gave up 1 base; unmatched junction bases: 8. CDR3 DNA: TGTGCCAGCAGTTCTAGTGGGACTACCGGCACAGATACGCAGTATTTT. Translating gives CASSSSGTTGTDTQYF.

The rearrangement links TRBV7-3 to TRBJ2-5, with a tentative D call TRBD2 (5 bases). This CDR3 is built from 15 residues. Germline V CDR1 and CDR2: SGHTA, FQGTGA. Trimming took off 3 bases at V and 1 base at J, with 12 bases between the two ends. The CDR3 protein is CASSFLASPQETQYF. The CDR3 DNA is TGTGCCAGCAGCTTCTTGGCTAGCCCCCAAGAGACCCAGTACTTC.

V is TRBV29-1 and J is TRBJ1-2, with D possibly TRBD1 on 6 matching bases. The CDR3 contains 16 residues. Germline loops: CDR1 SQVTM, CDR2 ANQGSEA. V lost 7 bases, J lost 0 bases, and 21 bases lay in between. In nucleotides, the CDR3 is TGCAGCGCCCTGGGGGAGGGGGAGAGAGCTAACTATGGCTACACCTTC. It yields the protein CSALGEGERANYGYTF.

The gene calls are TRBV28 and TRBJ2-7; possible D gene TRBD2, 6 bases. The CDR3 covers 14 residues. V was clipped by 10 bases and J by 3 bases, with 19 bases between them. Germline V gene lookup returns CDR1 MDHEN and CDR2 SYDVKM. The CDR3 sequence is CATSPASSGYEQYF. CDR3 coding DNA: TGTGCCACCTCCCCGGCTAGTAGCGGCTACGAGCAGTACTTC.

CDR3 loop: CASSLGYTNSYSNQPQHF. The CDR3 region has the DNA TGTGCCAGCAGCTTAGGATACACGAACAGTTATAGCAATCAGCCCCAGCATTTT. The rearrangement uses TRBV7-2 and TRBJ1-5; the D is unclear. There are 18 residues in the CDR3. Germline-derived CDR1 and CDR2 are SGHTA and FQGNSA. Deletions cut 1 base from V and 0 bases from J, with 16 bases between.

The genes are TRBV10-3 and TRBJ2-2, with 9 bases that match TRBD1. The germline gives CDR1 ENHRY, CDR2 SYGVKD. V shed 5 bases, J shed 5 bases, and the junction held 9 bases outside the gene matches. The CDR3 sequence is 16 residues long. CDR3 in amino acids: CAISPADRGLTGELFF. The CDR3 DNA is TGTGCCATCAGTCCAGCGGACAGGGGCTTAACCGGGGAGCTGTTTTTT.

This chain joins TRBV13 and TRBJ2-4, with 7 bases identical to TRBD1. Trimming at V came to 4 bases and at J to 0 bases, leaving 3 bases not matched to a gene. This CDR3 comprises 15 residues. CDR1 is PRHDT and CDR2 is FYEKMQ in the germline V gene (reference sequence). This chain's CDR3 is CASSSRTGAKNIQYF. Here the CDR3 DNA reads TGTGCCAGCAGCTCAAGGACAGGAGCCAAAAACATTCAGTACTTC.

This clone was observed a few times. The V call is TRBV9, the J call TRBJ1-1, with TRBD1 identical over 11 bases. The germline CDR1 and CDR2 sequences are SGDLS and YYNGEE. After removal of 4 bases from V and 5 bases from J, the junction contained 7 bases not matched to a gene. This CDR3 region has 15 residues. The DNA for the CDR3 is TGTGCCAGCAGCCCGGACAGGGGGCGGGGTACTGAAGCTTTCTTT. It translates to CASSPDRGRGTEAFF.

The chain combines TRBV4-1 with TRBJ2-3; perhaps TRBD2 as D (6 bases). Germline lookup yields CDR1 MGHRA and CDR2 YSYEKL. The V end was cut by 4 bases, the J end by 6 bases, with 14 bases between. CDR3 length: 14 amino acids. The CDR3 region is CASSRTGVRDTQYF. DNA of the CDR3: TGCGCCAGCAGCCGGACGGGAGTCCGGGATACGCAGTATTTT.

The chain employs TRBV7-9 and TRBJ2-2; 12 nucleotides match TRBD2. This CDR3 region has 17 residues. Trimming took 4 bases from V and 6 from J; bases not matched to a gene: 9. The germline V gene has CDR1 SEHNR and CDR2 FQNEAQ (reference sequence). The CDR3 loop is CASSSTVTSGSAGELFF. CDR3 DNA: TGTGCCAGCAGCTCAACCGTGACTAGCGGGAGTGCCGGGGAGCTGTTTTTT.

The rearrangement joins TRBV6-5 to TRBJ2-6; 7 nucleotides agree with TRBD1. CDR3 size: 15 residues. V shed 6 bases and J 4 bases; nucleotides not matched to a gene: 6. CDR1 MNHEY and CDR2 SVGAGI come from the germline V gene. CDR3 DNA sequence: TGTGCCAGCAGAAACAGGGGTGGAGGGGCCAACGTCCTGACTTTC. This encodes CASRNRGGGANVLTF.

This clone was observed a single time. This chain uses TRBV19 with TRBJ1-4, with D maybe TRBD1 (5 bases). Per the germline V gene, CDR1 is LNHDA and CDR2 is SQIVND (reference sequence). V lost 4 bases to trimming and J lost 7 bases, with 22 bases between them. CDR3 length: 17 amino acids. The DNA of the CDR3 is TGTGCCAGTAGTACCACGGCAGGAGGGGCGGGCGGTGAAAAACTGTTTTTT. Translating gives CASSTTAGGAGGEKLFF.